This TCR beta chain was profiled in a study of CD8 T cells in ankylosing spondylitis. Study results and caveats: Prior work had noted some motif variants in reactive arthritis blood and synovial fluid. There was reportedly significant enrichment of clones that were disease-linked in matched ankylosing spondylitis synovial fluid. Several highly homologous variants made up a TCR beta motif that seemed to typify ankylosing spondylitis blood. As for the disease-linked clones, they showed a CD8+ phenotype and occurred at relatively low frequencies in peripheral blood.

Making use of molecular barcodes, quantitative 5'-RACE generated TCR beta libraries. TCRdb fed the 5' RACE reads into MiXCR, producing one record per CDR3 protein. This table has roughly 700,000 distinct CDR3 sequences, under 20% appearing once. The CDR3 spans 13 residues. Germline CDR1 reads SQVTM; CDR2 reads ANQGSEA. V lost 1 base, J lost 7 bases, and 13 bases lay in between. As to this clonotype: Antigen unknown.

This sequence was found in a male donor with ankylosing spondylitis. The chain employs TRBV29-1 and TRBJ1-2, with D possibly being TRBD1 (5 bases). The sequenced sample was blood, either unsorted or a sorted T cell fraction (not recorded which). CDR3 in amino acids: CSVEGQHFGGYTF. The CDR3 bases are TGCAGCGTTGAAGGACAGCACTTCGGTGGCTACACCTTC.